This T cell receptor beta chain was profiled in a study of tumor and adjacent non-tumor tissue in lung cancer. At the level of the study: Each sample yielded millions of productive TCRbeta reads on average.

Overall study results and limits: Tumor repertoires had a smaller top 100 clone share than normal lung. TCR diversity was significantly greater in tumor than normal lung tissue.

The V end lost 4 bases, the J end lost 4 bases, and 13 bases lay between the germline ends. Per the germline V gene, CDR1 is SQVTM and CDR2 is ANQGSEA. This CDR3 contains 13 residues. The library came from three nested PCR rounds adapted from ARM-PCR protocols. TCRdb recomputed calls from the multiplex PCR reads with MiXCR, one row per CDR3 protein. The data show approximately 120,000 distinct CDR3 sequences, 60% to 70% seen once. The table lists this clonotype with many counts. Its cognate antigen is unknown. RNA was extracted from bulk tissue without any cell sorting. Newly diagnosed lung cancer patients had thoracic surgery in China, August–late 2014, without prior chemotherapy.

V usage is TRBV29-1 and J usage is TRBJ1-2; D is ambiguous. The sequenced material came from lung tumor tissue. The sequence derives from a young man with non-small cell lung cancer. Here the CDR3 reads CSVGKGSGYGYTF. The CDR3 nucleotides read TGCAGCGTTGGGAAGGGCTCGGGCTATGGCTACACCTTC.